The following is a TCR beta chain sequence with its context. TCRdb derives one entry per CDR3 protein from the 5' RACE reads, leaving out DNA. The sample table sets out over 250,000 distinct CDR3 sequences. The record originates from a study of T cells expressing NK-cell markers. Germline-derived CDR1 and CDR2 are SGHRS and YFSETQ. The CDR3 consists of 15 residues. The clonotype comes from a woman between 18 and 70 years old in good health. Sequencing was done on a sample of blood T cells: a sorted CD56 or NKG2C T cell subset, CD4+ or CD8+ T cells, or bulk PBMC T cells (not recorded which). This chain links TRBV5-1 with TRBJ2-5. CDR3: CASRVNVAGQETQYF.